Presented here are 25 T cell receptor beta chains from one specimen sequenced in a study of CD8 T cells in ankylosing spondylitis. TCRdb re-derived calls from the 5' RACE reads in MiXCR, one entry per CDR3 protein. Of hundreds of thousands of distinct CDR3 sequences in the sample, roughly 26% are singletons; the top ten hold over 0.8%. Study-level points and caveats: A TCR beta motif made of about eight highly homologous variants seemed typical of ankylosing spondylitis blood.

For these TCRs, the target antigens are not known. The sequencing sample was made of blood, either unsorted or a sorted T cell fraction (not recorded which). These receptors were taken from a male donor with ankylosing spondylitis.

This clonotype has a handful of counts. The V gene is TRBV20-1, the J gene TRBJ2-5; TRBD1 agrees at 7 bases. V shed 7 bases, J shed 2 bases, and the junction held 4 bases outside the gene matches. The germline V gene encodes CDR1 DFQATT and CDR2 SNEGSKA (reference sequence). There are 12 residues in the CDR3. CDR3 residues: CSVPRGQETQYF. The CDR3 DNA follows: TGCAGTGTCCCCAGGGGGCAAGAGACCCAGTACTTC.

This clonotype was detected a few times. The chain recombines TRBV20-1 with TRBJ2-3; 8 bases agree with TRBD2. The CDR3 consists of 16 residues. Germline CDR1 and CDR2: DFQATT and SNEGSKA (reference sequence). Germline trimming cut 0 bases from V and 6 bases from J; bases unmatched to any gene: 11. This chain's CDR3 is CSARDWGLAGRDTQYF. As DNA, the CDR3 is TGCAGTGCTAGAGATTGGGGGCTAGCGGGCCGGGATACGCAGTATTTT.

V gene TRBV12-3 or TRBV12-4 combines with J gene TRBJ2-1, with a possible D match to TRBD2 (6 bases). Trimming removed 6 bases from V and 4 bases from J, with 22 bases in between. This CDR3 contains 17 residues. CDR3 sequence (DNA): TGTGCCAGCAGCCAACCCCATGGGCTAGCGAGGTACAATGAGCAGTTCTTC. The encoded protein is CASSQPHGLARYNEQFF.

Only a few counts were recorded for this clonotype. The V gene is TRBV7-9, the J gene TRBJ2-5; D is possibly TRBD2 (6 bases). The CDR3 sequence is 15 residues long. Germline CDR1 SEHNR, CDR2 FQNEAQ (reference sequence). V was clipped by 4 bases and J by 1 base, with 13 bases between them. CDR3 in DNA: TGTGCCAGCAGCTATTATTCTAGCGCCCAAGAGACCCAGTACTTC. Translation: CASSYYSSAQETQYF.

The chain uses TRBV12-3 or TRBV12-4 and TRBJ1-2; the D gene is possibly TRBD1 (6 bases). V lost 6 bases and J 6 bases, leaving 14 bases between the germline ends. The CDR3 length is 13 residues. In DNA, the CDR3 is TGTGCCAGCAGCACAGGGAGGTTCAATGGCTACACCTTC. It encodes CASSTGRFNGYTF.

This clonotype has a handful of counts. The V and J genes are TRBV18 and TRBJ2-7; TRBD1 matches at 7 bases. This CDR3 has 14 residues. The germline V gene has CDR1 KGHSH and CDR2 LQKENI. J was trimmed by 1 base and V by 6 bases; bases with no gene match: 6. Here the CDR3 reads CASSPSGQSYEQYF. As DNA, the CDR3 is TGTGCCAGCTCCCCCTCGGGACAGTCCTACGAGCAGTACTTC.

Written as DNA, the CDR3 is TGTGCCAGCAGCTTATCACCTATCGGGACAAGCTCCTACGAGCAGTACTTC. Translation: CASSLSPIGTSSYEQYF. The chain uses TRBV7-9 and TRBJ2-7; the D gene is possibly TRBD1 (6 bases). The CDR3 is 17 amino acids. The V and J ends lost 2 bases and 0 bases respectively, with 17 bases between them. In germline, CDR1 is SEHNR, CDR2 FQNEAQ (reference sequence). Using reference TRBV7-9 and TRBJ2-7 for the parts outside the CDR3, the full variable domain is DTGVSQNPRHKITKRGQNVTFRCDPISEHNRLYWYRQTLGQGPEFLTYFQNEAQLEKSRLLSDRFSAERPKGSFSTLEIQRTEQGDSAMYLCASSLSPIGTSSYEQYFGPGTRLTVT.

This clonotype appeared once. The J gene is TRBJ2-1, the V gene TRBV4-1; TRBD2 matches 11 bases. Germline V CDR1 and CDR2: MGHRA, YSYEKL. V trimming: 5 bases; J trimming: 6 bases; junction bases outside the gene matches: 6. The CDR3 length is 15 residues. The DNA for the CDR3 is TGCGCCAGCAGCGAAGGACTAGCGGGCAGCAATGAGCAGTTCTTC. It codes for CASSEGLAGSNEQFF.

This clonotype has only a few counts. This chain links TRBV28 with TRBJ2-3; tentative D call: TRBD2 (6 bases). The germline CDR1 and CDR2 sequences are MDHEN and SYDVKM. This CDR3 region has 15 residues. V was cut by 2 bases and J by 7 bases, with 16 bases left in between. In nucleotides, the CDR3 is TGTGCCAGCAGTTTAAGTCTAGCGCGTCCGTATACGCAGTATTTT. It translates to CASSLSLARPYTQYF.

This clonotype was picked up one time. The CDR3 DNA reads TGTGCCAGCAGTGAAGACCGGACAGTTAGGCGAACCTATGGCTACACCTTC. Translated, it gives CASSEDRTVRRTYGYTF. The chain links TRBV6-1 to TRBJ1-2; weak D call: TRBD1 (6 bases). The CDR3 has 17 residues. CDR1 MNHNS and CDR2 SASEGT come from the germline V gene. V dropped 1 base and J dropped 4 bases, with 19 bases sitting between them.

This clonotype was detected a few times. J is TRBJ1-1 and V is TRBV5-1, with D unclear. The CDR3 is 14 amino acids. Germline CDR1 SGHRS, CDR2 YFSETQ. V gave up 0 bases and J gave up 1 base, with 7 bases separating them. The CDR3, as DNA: TGCGCCAGCAGCTTGGAGTGGCGGAACACTGAAGCTTTCTTT. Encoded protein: CASSLEWRNTEAFF.

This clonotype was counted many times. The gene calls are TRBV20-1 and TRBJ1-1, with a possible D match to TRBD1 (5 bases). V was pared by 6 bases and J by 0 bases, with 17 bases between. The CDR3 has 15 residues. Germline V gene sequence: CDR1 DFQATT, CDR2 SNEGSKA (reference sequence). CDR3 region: CSAAGPKSLNTEAFF. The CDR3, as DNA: TGCAGTGCCGCGGGACCCAAATCCCTGAACACTGAAGCTTTCTTT.

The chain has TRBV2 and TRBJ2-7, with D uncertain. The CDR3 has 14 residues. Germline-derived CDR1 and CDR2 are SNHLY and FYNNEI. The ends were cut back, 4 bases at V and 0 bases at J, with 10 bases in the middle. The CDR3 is CASSAEWDSYEQYF. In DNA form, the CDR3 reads TGTGCCAGCAGTGCCGAATGGGACTCCTACGAGCAGTACTTC. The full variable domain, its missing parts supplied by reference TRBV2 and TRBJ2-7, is EPEVTQTPSHQVTQMGQEVILRCVPISNHLYFYWYRQILGQKVEFLVSFYNNEISEKSEIFDDQFSVERPDGSNFTLKIRSTKLEDSAMYFCASSAEWDSYEQYFGPGTRLTVT.

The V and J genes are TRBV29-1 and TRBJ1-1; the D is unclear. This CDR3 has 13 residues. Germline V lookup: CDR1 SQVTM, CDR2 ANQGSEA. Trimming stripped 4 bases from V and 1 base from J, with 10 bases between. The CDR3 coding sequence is TGCAGCGTTGCGGAGGGCTGGAACACTGAAGCTTTCTTT. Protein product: CSVAEGWNTEAFF.

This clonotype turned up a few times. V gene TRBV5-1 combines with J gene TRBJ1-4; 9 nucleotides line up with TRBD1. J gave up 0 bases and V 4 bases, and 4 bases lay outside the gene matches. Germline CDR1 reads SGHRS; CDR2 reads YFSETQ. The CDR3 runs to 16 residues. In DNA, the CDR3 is TGCGCCAGCAGCCCAGGACAGGGGACAACTAATGAAAAACTGTTTTTT. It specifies CASSPGQGTTNEKLFF. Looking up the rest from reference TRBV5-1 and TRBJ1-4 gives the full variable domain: KAGVTQTPRYLIKTRGQQVTLSCSPISGHRSVSWYQQTPGQGLQFLFEYFSETQRNKGNFPGRFSGRQFSNSRSEMNVSTLELGDSALYLCASSPGQGTTNEKLFFGSGTQLSVL.

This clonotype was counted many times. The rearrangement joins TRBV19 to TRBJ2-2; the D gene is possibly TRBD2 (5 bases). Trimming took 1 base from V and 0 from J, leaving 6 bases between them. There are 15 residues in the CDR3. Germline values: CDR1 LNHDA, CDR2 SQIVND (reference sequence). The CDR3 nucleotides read TGTGCCAGTAGTATAGCCGGGGCGAACACCGGGGAGCTGTTTTTT. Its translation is CASSIAGANTGELFF.

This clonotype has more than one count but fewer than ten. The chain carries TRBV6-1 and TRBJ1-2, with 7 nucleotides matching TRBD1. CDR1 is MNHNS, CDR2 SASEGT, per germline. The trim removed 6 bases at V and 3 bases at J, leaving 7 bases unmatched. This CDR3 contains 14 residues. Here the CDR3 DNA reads TGTGCCAGCAGACCAACAGGGGCGGACTATGGCTACACCTTC. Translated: CASRPTGADYGYTF.

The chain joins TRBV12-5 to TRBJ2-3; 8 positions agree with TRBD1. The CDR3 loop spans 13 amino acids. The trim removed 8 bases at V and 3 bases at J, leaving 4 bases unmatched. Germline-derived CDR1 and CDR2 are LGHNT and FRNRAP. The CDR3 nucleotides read TGTGCTAGTCGACAGGGGAGGACAGATACGCAGTATTTT. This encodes CASRQGRTDTQYF.

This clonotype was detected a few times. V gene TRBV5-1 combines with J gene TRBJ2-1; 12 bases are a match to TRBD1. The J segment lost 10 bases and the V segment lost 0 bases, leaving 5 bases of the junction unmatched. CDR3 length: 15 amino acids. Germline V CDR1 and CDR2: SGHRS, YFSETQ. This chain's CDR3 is CASSLGGTGGREQFF. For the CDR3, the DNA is TGCGCCAGCAGCTTGGGCGGGACAGGGGGCAGGGAGCAGTTCTTC.

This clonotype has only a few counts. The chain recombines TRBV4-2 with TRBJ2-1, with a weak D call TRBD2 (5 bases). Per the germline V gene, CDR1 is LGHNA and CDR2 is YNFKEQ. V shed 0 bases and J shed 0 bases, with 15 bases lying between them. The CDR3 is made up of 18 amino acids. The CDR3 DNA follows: TGTGCCAGCAGCCAAGACCAATATAGAGCGGTCTCCTACAATGAGCAGTTCTTC. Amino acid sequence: CASSQDQYRAVSYNEQFF.

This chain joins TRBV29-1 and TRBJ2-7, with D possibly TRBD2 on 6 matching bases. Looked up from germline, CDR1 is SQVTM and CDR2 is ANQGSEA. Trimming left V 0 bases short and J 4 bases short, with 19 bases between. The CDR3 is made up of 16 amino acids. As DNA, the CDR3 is TGCAGCGTTGAAGAGACCCGAGGGGAGGCAGGGTACGAGCAGTACTTC. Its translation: CSVEETRGEAGYEQYF.

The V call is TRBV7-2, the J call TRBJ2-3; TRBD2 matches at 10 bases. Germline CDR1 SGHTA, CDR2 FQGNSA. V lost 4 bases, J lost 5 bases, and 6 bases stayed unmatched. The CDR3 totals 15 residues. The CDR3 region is CASSSGGTSVDTQYF. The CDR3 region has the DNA TGTGCCAGCAGCTCGGGGGGGACTAGCGTAGATACGCAGTATTTT.

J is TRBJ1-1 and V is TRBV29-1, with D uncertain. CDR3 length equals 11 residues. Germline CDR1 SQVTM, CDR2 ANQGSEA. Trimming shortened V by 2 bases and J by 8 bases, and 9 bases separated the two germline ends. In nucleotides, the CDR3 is TGCAGCGTTGAAAGAGGGCTAGAAGCTTTCTTT. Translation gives CSVERGLEAFF.

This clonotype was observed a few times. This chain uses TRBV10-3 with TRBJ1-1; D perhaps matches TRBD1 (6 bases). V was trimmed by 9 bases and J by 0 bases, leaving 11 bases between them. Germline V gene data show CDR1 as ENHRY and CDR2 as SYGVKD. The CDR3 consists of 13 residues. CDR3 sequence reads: CAILQGMNTEAFF. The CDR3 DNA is TGTGCCATATTACAGGGAATGAACACTGAAGCTTTCTTT.

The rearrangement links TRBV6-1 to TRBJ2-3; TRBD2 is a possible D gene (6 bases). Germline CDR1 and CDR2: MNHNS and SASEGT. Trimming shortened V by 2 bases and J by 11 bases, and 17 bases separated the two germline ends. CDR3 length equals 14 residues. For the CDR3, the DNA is TGTGCCAGCAGTGAACCGGCGGCACGGCGGGGGCAGTATTTT. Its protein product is CASSEPAARRGQYF.